This T cell receptor (beta chain) was captured by sequencing in a study of T cell responses to AZD1222 COVID-19 vaccine. Points from the study as a whole: The reported proportion of spike-specific TCRs targeting unmutated variant regions was nearly half. Repertoires were sampled only after the peak T cell response. CD4 TCRs associated with vaccination spanned spike, dominating at 160-218 and 743-854.

The V end was cut by 3 bases, the J end by 5 bases, with 7 bases between. This CDR3 has 13 residues. Per the germline V gene, CDR1 is MDHEN and CDR2 is SYDVKM. Combined were second doses at about 4 or about 12 weeks. The table came from immunoSEQ multiplex PCR; TCRdb's copy has only in-frame clones and leaves some out. Of about 56,000 clones in the sample, approximately 86% were seen once. With respect to this clone: What it binds is unknown.

V and J are TRBV28 and TRBJ2-2; D call uncertain. This sample comprised peripheral blood, obtained 28 days after the second AZD1222 dose. The source is an adult who received the AZD1222 COVID-19 vaccine. Here the CDR3 reads CASSFVGTGELFF. The DNA for the CDR3 is TGTGCCAGCAGTTTTGTAGGAACCGGGGAGCTGTTTTTT.